The present T cell receptor (beta chain) was sequenced within a study of technical replicates of blood from four donors. The CDR3 has 18 amino acids. V shed 7 bases, J shed 4 bases, and the junction held 17 bases outside the gene matches. Profiling relied on immunoSEQ multiplex PCR, and the TCRdb table lists in-frame clones only, not all of them. This sample has approximately 94,000 clones, with about 96% found just once. The material sequenced was T cells isolated from PBMCs. The receptor was derived from a human donor in good health. The genes are TRBV23-1 and TRBJ2-3; TRBD2 agrees at 10 bases. TRBV23-1 is noted as an ORF with a role that remains uncertain. The CDR3 bases are TGCGCCAGCATCTTAAAGCGGGAGGGCAACTTGAGTTCAGATACGCAGTATTTT. The encoded protein is CASILKREGNLSSDTQYF.